Presented here are 24 T cell receptor beta chains from one specimen sequenced in a study of blood T cell repertoires in COVID-19. TCRdb's table, derived via immunoSEQ multiplex PCR, lists solely in-frame clones and lacks some. The profile shows about 400,000 clones, about 90% of them singletons. The sample taken for sequencing was PBMCs or T cells enriched from blood (not recorded which). The receptors were sampled from a woman aged 18-30 years with acute COVID-19.

This chain uses TRBV13 with TRBJ2-3; 14 bases map to TRBD2. The CDR3 has 19 residues. V lost 5 bases, J lost 0 bases, and 10 bases stayed unmatched. Germline-derived CDR1 and CDR2 are PRHDT and FYEKMQ (reference sequence). CDR3 nucleotides: TGTGCCAGCAGCCCACCCGGGACTAGCGGGGGTTCTAGCACAGATACGCAGTATTTT. Its protein product is CASSPPGTSGGSSTDTQYF.

J is TRBJ2-1 and V is TRBV4-3; TRBD2 agrees at 14 bases. Trimming cost V 0 bases and J 3 bases; bases outside gene matches: 4. Per the germline V gene, CDR1 is LGHNA and CDR2 is YSLEER. The CDR3 totals 18 residues. The CDR3 DNA reads TGCGCCAGCAGCCAAGAATGGGGACTAGCGGGAGTCTACAATGAGCAGTTCTTC. Its protein product is CASSQEWGLAGVYNEQFF.

The rearrangement uses TRBV5-1 and TRBJ2-5; 8 bases are shared with TRBD1. Looked up from germline, CDR1 is SGHRS and CDR2 is YFSETQ. The CDR3 is 15 residues long. Trimming removed 1 base from V and 2 bases from J; junction bases left unmatched: 4. CDR3 protein: CASSLTGGTQETQYF. The CDR3, as DNA: TGCGCCAGCAGCTTGACAGGGGGTACACAAGAGACCCAGTACTTC.

The rearrangement uses TRBV29-1 and TRBJ2-7; tentative D call: TRBD2 (6 bases). The CDR3 contains 13 residues. The V gene's germline CDR1 is SQVTM and CDR2 ANQGSEA. V shed 8 bases and J shed 8 bases, with 22 bases lying between them. The CDR3 DNA reads as TGCAGCTCCTGGGACTCGGATGTGCCTAAGCAGTACTTC. It translates to CSSWDSDVPKQYF.

The chain carries TRBV3-1 (or the pseudogene TRBV3-2) and TRBJ1-2; weak D call: TRBD1 (6 bases). CDR1 and CDR2 (germline): LGHDT, YNNKEL (reference sequence). V shed 4 bases and J shed 4 bases, with 13 bases lying between them. CDR3 length: 14 amino acids. The CDR3 sequence: CASSRTGPIYGYTF. The CDR3, as DNA: TGTGCCAGCAGCCGAACAGGGCCTATCTATGGCTACACCTTC.

This rearrangement joins TRBV5-6 to TRBJ1-2; 8 bases agree with TRBD1. Germline CDR1 SGHDT, CDR2 YYEEEE. The trim removed 5 bases at V and 3 bases at J, leaving 3 bases unmatched. The CDR3 sequence is 13 residues long. The DNA of the CDR3 is TGTGCCAGCAGGGGACAGGAGGACTATGGCTACACCTTC. This codes for CASRGQEDYGYTF.

This rearrangement joins TRBV12-3 or TRBV12-4 to TRBJ2-2, with TRBD1 matching over 8 bases. J was trimmed by 6 bases and V by 6 bases; bases with no gene match: 3. This CDR3 has 13 residues. The DNA for the CDR3 is TGTGCCAGCAGGGGACAGGTTCCCGGGGAGCTGTTTTTT. It yields the protein CASRGQVPGELFF.

The rearrangement links TRBV5-4 to TRBJ2-5, with 7 bases matching TRBD1. Losses at the gene ends were 2 bases for V and 4 bases for J; bases not matched to a gene: 2. Germline V gives CDR1 SGHNT, CDR2 YYREEE (reference sequence). This CDR3 comprises 13 residues. CDR3 sequence reads: CASSFAGGETQYF. CDR3 in DNA: TGTGCCAGCAGCTTTGCAGGGGGAGAGACCCAGTACTTC.

The rearrangement joins TRBV7-9 to TRBJ2-3; a weak D match, TRBD1 (6 bases). The CDR3 has 13 amino acids. Deletions cut 5 bases from V and 4 bases from J, with 10 bases between. Germline CDR1 and CDR2: SEHNR and FQNEAQ (reference sequence). CDR3 amino acids: CASSNGQSDTQYF. The CDR3 DNA reads TGTGCCAGCAGCAATGGACAGTCAGATACGCAGTATTTT.

The V gene is TRBV7-2, the J gene TRBJ2-2; the D is unclear. Germline V gene sequence: CDR1 SGHTA, CDR2 FQGNSA. With 3 bases removed from V and 1 base from J, the gap between germline ends came to 6 bases. The CDR3 length is 14 residues. The CDR3 is CASSFRQNTGELFF. The DNA for the CDR3 is TGTGCCAGCAGCTTCCGACAGAACACCGGGGAGCTGTTTTTT.

V and J are TRBV28 and TRBJ1-3; D possibly corresponds to TRBD1 (5 bases). This CDR3 is 17 amino acids long. In germline, CDR1 is MDHEN, CDR2 SYDVKM. The ends were cut back, 4 bases at V and 0 bases at J, with 16 bases in the middle. CDR3 sequence: CASSSGLGRTSGNTIYF. In nucleotides, the CDR3 is TGTGCCAGCAGTTCGGGACTCGGCCGAACCTCTGGAAACACCATATATTTT.

V usage is TRBV6-5 and J usage is TRBJ1-1, with D tentatively TRBD1 (6 bases). Trimming took off 7 bases at V and 7 bases at J, with 16 bases between the two ends. Germline V lookup: CDR1 MNHEY, CDR2 SVGAGI. This CDR3 is 13 amino acids long. The DNA of the CDR3 is TGTGCCAGCATTCTGCGGGGGGCCGATGAAGCTTTCTTT. This gives the protein CASILRGADEAFF.

The chain is built from TRBV5-4 and TRBJ2-7; 9 bases are a match to TRBD2. J gave up 4 bases and V 4 bases, and 6 bases lay outside the gene matches. Germline V gene data show CDR1 as SGHNT and CDR2 as YYREEE (reference sequence). The CDR3 has 14 amino acids. The chain's CDR3 is CASSSSGSYYEQYF. The CDR3 region has the DNA TGTGCCAGCAGCAGTAGCGGGAGTTATTACGAGCAGTACTTC.

The V and J genes are TRBV4-3 and TRBJ1-5, with 8 bases identical to TRBD1. V gave up 3 bases and J gave up 2 bases; unmatched junction bases: 6. Germline values: CDR1 LGHNA, CDR2 YSLEER. This CDR3 has 16 residues. CDR3 nucleotides: TGCGCCAGCAGCCAGGCCGCAGGGGGCGGCAATCAGCCCCAGCATTTT. Amino acids: CASSQAAGGGNQPQHF.

This sequence joins TRBV6-2 or TRBV6-3 and TRBJ2-7; perhaps TRBD1 as D (6 bases). Germline V gene sequence: CDR1 MNHEY, CDR2 SVGEGT. The CDR3 is 13 residues long. Trimming stripped 5 bases from V and 2 bases from J, with 10 bases between. The CDR3 nucleotides are TGTGCCAGCAGTGACAGGAACCCCTACGAGCAGTACTTC. It translates to CASSDRNPYEQYF.

V gene TRBV14 combines with J gene TRBJ2-3, with TRBD2 identical over 7 bases. V lost 6 bases to trimming and J lost 0 bases; unmatched junction nucleotides: 9. Germline V lookup: CDR1 SGHDN, CDR2 FVKESK. The CDR3 extends over 16 amino acids. The CDR3 DNA follows: TGTGCCAGCAGTGACAAGCGGGGTTGGAGCACAGATACGCAGTATTTT. It specifies CASSDKRGWSTDTQYF. The variable domain in full, with the rest retrieved from reference TRBV14 and TRBJ2-3, is EAGVTQFPSHSVIEKGQTVTLRCDPISGHDNLYWYRRVMGKEIKFLLHFVKESKQDESGMPNNRFLAERTGGTYSTLKVQPAELEDSGVYFCASSDKRGWSTDTQYFGPGTRLTVL.

The chain has TRBV13 and TRBJ1-1; D is possibly TRBD1 (6 bases). The length of the CDR3 is 14 residues. V was shortened by 3 bases and J by 3 bases, with 11 bases between the two germline ends. From germline, CDR1 is PRHDT and CDR2 FYEKMQ (reference sequence). The CDR3 sequence is CASSLRYRDTEAFF. The CDR3 region has the DNA TGTGCCAGCAGCTTGCGTTACAGGGACACTGAAGCTTTCTTT.

The CDR3 DNA sequence: TGTGCCAGCAGCTTAATCCGGGACAGGGGTGCCTACGAGCAGTACTTC. Translating gives CASSLIRDRGAYEQYF. The chain recombines TRBV7-9 with TRBJ2-7; 10 bases align to TRBD1. Unmatched junction bases numbered 6, after V lost 2 bases and J lost 2 bases. The CDR3 is 16 amino acids. Germline lookup yields CDR1 SEHNR and CDR2 FQNEAQ (reference sequence).

V usage is TRBV3-1 (or the pseudogene TRBV3-2) and J usage is TRBJ1-1, with unresolved D. CDR3 length equals 12 residues. The germline V gene has CDR1 LGHDT and CDR2 YNNKEL (reference sequence). Trimming pared 0 bases from V and 13 bases from J, leaving 12 bases between. The DNA for the CDR3 is TGTGCCAGCAGCCAAGATGCCGGGGTTGGTTTCTTT. Translation: CASSQDAGVGFF.

V usage is TRBV19 and J usage is TRBJ1-5; no clear D. The CDR3 length is 16 residues. Looked up from germline, CDR1 is LNHDA and CDR2 is SQIVND (reference sequence). Deletions cut 8 bases from V and 4 bases from J, with 21 bases between. CDR3 DNA sequence: TGTGCCAGTCGAAGGGCCGGGGAGGCGCTGAATCAGCCCCAGCATTTT. Protein sequence: CASRRAGEALNQPQHF.

V gene TRBV2 combines with J gene TRBJ1-1; TRBD1 matches 7 bases. Germline trimming cut 2 bases from V and 1 base from J; bases unmatched to any gene: 4. Germline V gives CDR1 SNHLY, CDR2 FYNNEI. CDR3 length equals 15 residues. CDR3 DNA sequence: TGTGCCAGCAGTGAAACCGGGACAGAGAACACTGAAGCTTTCTTT. It yields the protein CASSETGTENTEAFF.

J is TRBJ2-3 and V is TRBV6-4; TRBD2 matches 9 bases. The germline V gene has CDR1 MRHNA and CDR2 SNTAGT. V lost 6 bases, J lost 3 bases, and 7 bases stayed unmatched. The CDR3 spans 15 residues. CDR3: CASSGGAGGTDTQYF. In nucleotides, the CDR3 is TGTGCCAGCAGCGGGGGAGCGGGGGGTACAGATACGCAGTATTTT.

The chain uses TRBV4-1 and TRBJ2-5; D is uncertain. From germline, CDR1 is MGHRA and CDR2 YSYEKL. This CDR3 has 14 residues. V was clipped by 1 base and J by 4 bases, with 10 bases between them. The CDR3 nucleotides read TGCGCCAGCAGCCAAGTGAGCGTGGGAGAGACCCAGTACTTC. This gives the protein CASSQVSVGETQYF.

This rearrangement joins TRBV4-3 to TRBJ2-1; possible D gene TRBD1, 5 bases. Germline V gene lookup returns CDR1 LGHNA and CDR2 YSLEER. Trimming removed 4 bases at V and 5 bases at J, with 18 bases between. The CDR3 contains 16 residues. The CDR3 bases are TGCGCCAGCAGCCGGTTTTCGGCAGGGTCCAACAATGAGCAGTTCTTC. Protein sequence: CASSRFSAGSNNEQFF.